A single T cell receptor (beta chain) is shown here with its context. The entry originates in a study of blood T cell repertoires in COVID-19. Germline CDR1 and CDR2: KGHDR and SFDVKD. This CDR3 is 17 amino acids long. V shed 1 base and J 5 bases; nucleotides not matched to a gene: 8. Here immunoSEQ multiplex PCR was the method, and the copy in TCRdb shows in-frame clones only, minus some. The repertoire holds 150,000 to 200,000 clones, around 86% seen once, with roughly 8.2% in the top ten. The chain employs TRBV24-1 and TRBJ2-2; 8 bases are a match to TRBD2. The receptor comes from a man between 60 and 75 years old with acute or convalescent COVID-19. Sequenced input: peripheral blood. The CDR3 spells CATSDFRGRSGTGELFF. CDR3 in DNA: TGTGCCACCAGTGATTTTCGCGGGAGGAGCGGGACCGGGGAGCTGTTTTTT.